The 17 T cell receptor beta chains below come from one sample, sequenced in a study of cytomegalovirus exposure and HLA in healthy donors. Data came from immunoSEQ multiplex PCR; TCRdb stores just in-frame clones and leaves some out. Here the sample spans over 130,000 clones, around 87% being singletons. The sequenced material came from PBMCs. The receptors shown here come from a man aged 18 to 29 in good health and CMV-seropositive.

V usage is TRBV6-4 and J usage is TRBJ1-1; 8 bases are a match to TRBD1. CDR1 and CDR2 from the germline V gene are MRHNA and SNTAGT. The CDR3 sequence is 14 residues long. The V segment lost 4 bases and the J segment 6 bases; nucleotides outside the gene matches: 7. The CDR3 loop reads CASSAGQGNAEAFF. CDR3 bases: TGTGCCAGCAGTGCTGGACAGGGTAACGCTGAAGCTTTCTTT.

V and J are TRBV6-1 and TRBJ1-2, with TRBD1 identical over 8 bases. J gave up 5 bases and V 3 bases, and 5 bases lay outside the gene matches. Germline values: CDR1 MNHNS, CDR2 SASEGT. CDR3 length equals 14 residues. CDR3 in DNA: TGTGCCAGCAGTGAGTCGGACAGGGTGTATGGCTACACCTTC. It translates to CASSESDRVYGYTF.

The chain recombines TRBV25-1 with TRBJ1-1, with 8 bases aligning to TRBD1. Germline loops: CDR1 MGHDK, CDR2 SYGVNS. This CDR3 is built from 14 residues. With 3 bases clipped from V and 1 base from J, the junction kept 1 base outside the gene matches. CDR3 in amino acids: CASSDGQGNTEAFF. The DNA of the CDR3 is TGTGCCAGCAGTGATGGACAGGGGAACACTGAAGCTTTCTTT.

CDR3 coding DNA: TGTGCCAGCAGCGTAGCAACAACAGGGGCTAAGGACGAGCAGTACTTC. This codes for CASSVATTGAKDEQYF. The chain links TRBV9 to TRBJ2-7; 7 bases line up with TRBD1. The CDR3 spans 16 residues. Trimming took 0 bases from V and 5 from J; bases not matched to a gene: 11. Looked up from germline, CDR1 is SGDLS and CDR2 is YYNGEE.

The chain carries TRBV7-2 and TRBJ2-1; the D gene is possibly TRBD1 (6 bases). CDR1 is SGHTA, CDR2 FQGNSA, per germline. Trimming removed 3 bases at V and 5 bases at J, with 11 bases between. The CDR3 consists of 14 residues. Here the CDR3 reads CASSLGTLNNEQFF. Written as DNA, the CDR3 is TGTGCCAGCAGCTTGGGGACACTAAACAATGAGCAGTTCTTC. Full variable domain (outside the CDR3, taken from reference TRBV7-2 and TRBJ2-1): GAGVSQSPSNKVTEKGKDVELRCDPISGHTALYWYRQSLGQGLEFLIYFQGNSAPDKSGLPSDRFSAERTGGSVSTLTIQRTQQEDSAVYLCASSLGTLNNEQFFGPGTRLTVL.

This rearrangement joins TRBV6-1 to TRBJ1-2; maybe TRBD1 (6 bases). Germline values: CDR1 MNHNS, CDR2 SASEGT. The CDR3 runs 13 residues. Deletions cut 5 bases from V and 4 bases from J, with 11 bases between. CDR3 in amino acids: CASSHGQFYGYTF. Here the CDR3 DNA reads TGTGCCAGCAGTCACGGACAGTTCTATGGCTACACCTTC.

The sample holds a few counts of this clone. The chain links TRBV18 to TRBJ1-2; D might be TRBD1 (6 bases). This CDR3 has 16 amino acids. The ends were cut back, 2 bases at V and 4 bases at J, with 17 bases in the middle. Germline V gene data show CDR1 as KGHSH and CDR2 as LQKENI. CDR3 sequence: CASSPYSDGRGYGYTF. The CDR3 DNA reads as TGTGCCAGCTCACCATATAGCGATGGCAGGGGCTATGGCTACACCTTC.

This clone was found once. The chain links TRBV6-5 to TRBJ1-2; 8 bases fit TRBD1. J lost 3 bases, V lost 4 bases, and 10 bases had no gene match. This CDR3 contains 16 residues. The germline gives CDR1 MNHEY, CDR2 SVGAGI. CDR3 DNA sequence: TGTGCCAGCAGTTGGAAACCCACGACAGGGGACTATGGCTACACCTTC. Translation: CASSWKPTTGDYGYTF.

This clone has just one count. The chain joins TRBV2 to TRBJ2-7; D not resolved. Germline CDR1 SNHLY, CDR2 FYNNEI. CDR3 length: 12 amino acids. Trimming shortened V by 11 bases and J by 2 bases, and 13 bases separated the two germline ends. Here the CDR3 DNA reads TGTGCCGCCGGTGAGAGAGCCTACGAGCAGTACTTC. As protein: CAAGERAYEQYF.

The chain has TRBV6-1 and TRBJ1-4, with TRBD1 identical over 11 bases. V was clipped by 3 bases and J by 8 bases; unmatched bases: 2. CDR1 and CDR2 from the germline V gene are MNHNS and SASEGT. The CDR3 runs 14 residues. For the CDR3, the DNA is TGTGCCAGCAGTGACGGACAGGGGGCGGAAAAACTGTTTTTT. Protein product: CASSDGQGAEKLFF.

This sequence joins TRBV21-1 and TRBJ2-7; TRBD1 reflects the table's D call only, with no check against the DNA. TRBV21-1 is listed as a pseudogene. CDR3 length: 21 residues. CDR3 protein: CASSKPPPPTLSKWTAYEQYF. In DNA, the CDR3 is TGTGCCAGCAGCAAGCCACCCCCACCCACCTTGTCCAAATGGACAGCCTACGAGCAGTACTTC.

This clone has only one observation. The CDR3 region is CASSEGGTGGLYGYTF. The CDR3 coding sequence is TGTGCCAGCAGTGAAGGGGGGACAGGGGGTTTGTATGGCTACACCTTC. The chain joins TRBV25-1 to TRBJ1-2; 11 positions match TRBD1. The CDR3 extends over 16 amino acids. Unmatched junction bases numbered 7, after V lost 2 bases and J lost 5 bases. The germline V gene encodes CDR1 MGHDK and CDR2 SYGVNS.

V gene TRBV5-4 combines with J gene TRBJ1-5, with D possibly being TRBD1 (5 bases). Germline V gives CDR1 SGHNT, CDR2 YYREEE (reference sequence). The CDR3 has 19 residues. V gave up 4 bases and J gave up 2 bases, with 25 bases separating them. The CDR3 protein is CASSAVGGRPGGGNQPQHF. In DNA form, the CDR3 reads TGTGCCAGCAGCGCGGTCGGGGGACGCCCCGGAGGAGGCAATCAGCCCCAGCATTTT.

The V and J genes are TRBV19 and TRBJ2-1; no reliable D call. This CDR3 comprises 15 residues. V dropped 2 bases and J dropped 0 bases, with 8 bases sitting between them. The V gene's germline CDR1 is LNHDA and CDR2 SQIVND (reference sequence). CDR3 region: CASSISAYSYNEQFF. CDR3 coding DNA: TGTGCCAGTAGTATATCCGCGTACTCCTACAATGAGCAGTTCTTC.

The CDR3 nucleotides read TGCGCCAGCAGCTTGGCGACAGGGGTCTATGGCTACACCTTC. Protein sequence: CASSLATGVYGYTF. The V gene is TRBV5-1, the J gene TRBJ1-2; 8 nucleotides align to TRBD1. In germline, CDR1 is SGHRS, CDR2 YFSETQ. This CDR3 contains 14 residues. Trimming removed 0 bases from V and 4 bases from J; junction bases left unmatched: 2. Looking up the rest from reference TRBV5-1 and TRBJ1-2 gives the full variable domain: KAGVTQTPRYLIKTRGQQVTLSCSPISGHRSVSWYQQTPGQGLQFLFEYFSETQRNKGNFPGRFSGRQFSNSRSEMNVSTLELGDSALYLCASSLATGVYGYTFGSGTRLTVV.

A single count supports this clone. The rearrangement links TRBV5-6 to TRBJ2-7, with TRBD1 matching 11 bases. Losses at the gene ends were 5 bases for V and 8 bases for J; bases not matched to a gene: 6. Germline V lookup: CDR1 SGHDT, CDR2 YYEEEE. This CDR3 region has 13 residues. The CDR3 coding sequence is TGTGCCAGCAGGGGAGGGACAGGGGGGAAGCAGTACTTC. Its translation: CASRGGTGGKQYF.

This chain joins TRBV9 and TRBJ2-7; 10 bases are a match to TRBD2. The CDR3 runs 16 residues. Trimming removed 3 bases from V and 0 bases from J; junction bases left unmatched: 6. The germline V gene has CDR1 SGDLS and CDR2 YYNGEE. CDR3 sequence reads: CASSAGLAATSYEQYF. The CDR3 bases are TGTGCCAGCAGCGCCGGACTAGCGGCCACCTCCTACGAGCAGTACTTC. Full variable domain (missing parts from reference TRBV9 and TRBJ2-7): DSGVTQTPKHLITATGQRVTLRCSPRSGDLSVYWYQQSLDQGLQFLIQYYNGEERAKGNILERFSAQQFPDLHSELNLSSLELGDSALYFCASSAGLAATSYEQYFGPGTRLTVT.